These 20 T cell receptor beta chains share one sample of origin, sequenced in a study of cytomegalovirus exposure and HLA in healthy donors. Primers included in the PCR were 60 Vbeta and 13 Jbeta primers. Method: immunoSEQ multiplex PCR; TCRdb's copy keeps in-frame clones and lacks some. The sample contains approximately 170,000 clones, roughly 85% of which appear only once. Sequenced sample: PBMCs. Receptor source: a boy under 10 years old in good health and CMV-seronegative.

V and J are TRBV6-5 and TRBJ1-3, with D maybe TRBD1 (5 bases). The CDR3 contains 15 residues. Germline lookup yields CDR1 MNHEY and CDR2 SVGAGI. Trimming shortened V by 6 bases and J by 2 bases, and 14 bases separated the two germline ends. The CDR3 DNA reads TGTGCCAGCAGCGACGACAGTTCCCCTGGAAACACCATATATTTT. Translating it yields CASSDDSSPGNTIYF.

V gene TRBV28 combines with J gene TRBJ1-2, with 9 positions matching TRBD1. Trimming removed 4 bases from V and 5 bases from J; junction bases left unmatched: 5. The CDR3 runs to 14 residues. Germline V gene sequence: CDR1 MDHEN, CDR2 SYDVKM. In DNA, the CDR3 is TGTGCCAGCAGTTCACCGGGACAGGGTTATGGCTACACCTTC. Encoded protein: CASSSPGQGYGYTF.

The chain recombines TRBV30 with TRBJ1-4; 7 nucleotides line up with TRBD1. Germline loops: CDR1 GTSNPN, CDR2 SVGIG (reference sequence). V trimming: 0 bases; J trimming: 5 bases; junction bases outside the gene matches: 18. The CDR3 runs 19 residues. CDR3 DNA: TGTGCCTGGAGTGTGTCGAGGAGAACCTGGACAGGCGAAAATGAAAAACTGTTTTTT. It translates to CAWSVSRRTWTGENEKLFF.

The J gene is TRBJ2-1, the V gene TRBV11-3; 10 bases are a match to TRBD2. The CDR3 is made up of 17 amino acids. Trimming removed 3 bases from V and 7 bases from J; junction bases left unmatched: 12. Germline CDR1 SGHNT, CDR2 YENEEA. The CDR3 DNA follows: TGTGCCAGCAGCTTGGTGCTAGCGGGAGTATTTGGGAATGAGCAGTTCTTC. Encoded protein: CASSLVLAGVFGNEQFF.

The rearrangement joins TRBV11-2 to TRBJ2-2; 8 positions match TRBD2. Germline V lookup: CDR1 SGHAT, CDR2 FQNNGV. J was trimmed by 7 bases and V by 1 base; bases with no gene match: 8. The CDR3 covers 16 residues. CDR3 loop: CASSLAGGGPYGELFF. The DNA of the CDR3 is TGTGCCAGCAGCTTAGCGGGGGGGGGACCATACGGGGAGCTGTTTTTT.

This rearrangement joins TRBV6-1 to TRBJ2-7, with TRBD1 matching over 8 bases. Germline loops: CDR1 MNHNS, CDR2 SASEGT. The CDR3 loop spans 13 amino acids. Trimming removed 6 bases from V and 2 bases from J; junction bases left unmatched: 3. CDR3 DNA sequence: TGTGCCAGCAGAGGACAGGGAGCCTACGAGCAGTACGTC. Protein sequence: CASRGQGAYEQYV.

The J gene is TRBJ2-5, the V gene TRBV7-9, with 10 positions matching TRBD1. The J call may not be correct, given that the DNA end is closer to TRBJ2-7. The CDR3 consists of 15 residues. Germline V gene data show CDR1 as SEHNR and CDR2 as FQNEAQ (reference sequence). The CDR3 protein is CASSSNGQGAYEQYF. CDR3 DNA: TGTGCCAGCAGCTCAAACGGACAGGGGGCCTACGAGCAGTACTTC.

The V call is TRBV15, the J call TRBJ2-7; D ambiguous. The CDR3 has 13 amino acids. Trimming took off 0 bases at V and 4 bases at J, with 7 bases between the two ends. Germline CDR1 reads LNHNV; CDR2 reads YYDKDF (reference sequence). Here the CDR3 DNA reads TGTGCCACCAGCAGAGATCCCGGGTACGAGCAGTACGTC. Its protein product is CATSRDPGYEQYV.

The J gene is TRBJ1-2, the V gene TRBV5-1, with a tentative D call TRBD1 (5 bases). This CDR3 is built from 14 residues. From germline, CDR1 is SGHRS and CDR2 YFSETQ. Trimming removed 3 bases at V and 8 bases at J, with 17 bases between. The CDR3 nucleotides read TGCGCCAGCAGCTCCGGGGCCGGGGGTGAGGGCTACACCTTC. It codes for CASSSGAGGEGYTF.

About this clone: The junction differs from germline at one of its ends, possibly a read error. The chain is built from TRBV19 and TRBJ1-2; no clear D. The CDR3 consists of 14 residues. Looked up from germline, CDR1 is LNHDA and CDR2 is SQIVND (reference sequence). This CDR3 is CASTQGLSNHGYTF. Written as DNA, the CDR3 is TGTGCCAGTACCCAAGGACTGTCTAACCATGGCTACACCTTC.

The chain has TRBV5-6 and TRBJ2-6, with D perhaps matching TRBD2 (5 bases). This CDR3 has 19 residues. The V gene lost 0 bases and the J gene lost 0 bases, with 16 bases spanning the gap. Looked up from germline, CDR1 is SGHDT and CDR2 is YYEEEE. The CDR3 DNA sequence: TGTGCCAGCAGCTTGGTTACTAGGAAAGAGAGCTCTGGGGCCAACGTCCTGACTTTC. This gives the protein CASSLVTRKESSGANVLTF.

This clone has just one count. This rearrangement joins TRBV6-6 to TRBJ1-2, with D perhaps TRBD1 (5 bases). The CDR3 loop spans 13 amino acids. The V and J ends lost 9 bases and 3 bases respectively, with 14 bases between them. The germline V gene has CDR1 MNHNY and CDR2 SVGAGI (reference sequence). The chain's CDR3 is CASWRGEDYGYTF. The CDR3 region has the DNA TGTGCCAGTTGGAGGGGAGAGGACTATGGCTACACCTTC.

This chain links TRBV11-2 with TRBJ2-3; TRBD2 is a possible D gene (5 bases). Germline V gives CDR1 SGHAT, CDR2 FQNNGV. This CDR3 spans 16 amino acids. V was pared by 1 base and J by 1 base, with 12 bases between. CDR3 DNA sequence: TGTGCCAGCAGCTTAGTAATCGCGCGGGGCACAGATACGCAGTATTTT. Its translation is CASSLVIARGTDTQYF.

V is TRBV6-7 and J is TRBJ1-5, with 8 bases aligning to TRBD1. TRBV6-7 is given ORF status, its function remaining uncertain. V lost 1 base to trimming and J lost 3 bases; unmatched junction nucleotides: 5. This CDR3 is built from 16 residues. The CDR3 coding sequence is TGTGCCAGCAGTTACTTCGGACAGGGTTACAATCAGCCCCAGCATTTT. Translating gives CASSYFGQGYNQPQHF.

This clone was seen a few times. The chain combines TRBV19 with TRBJ2-1, with 8 bases lining up with TRBD1. Germline V gives CDR1 LNHDA, CDR2 SQIVND (reference sequence). The CDR3 extends over 14 amino acids. V lost 3 bases and J lost 10; bases outside the gene matches: 8. As DNA, the CDR3 is TGTGCCAGTAGTATGGAGGACAGGGACCCCGAGCAGTTCTTC. It translates to CASSMEDRDPEQFF.

The chain employs TRBV27 and TRBJ2-7, with a weak D call TRBD1 (5 bases). V was shortened by 6 bases and J by 4 bases, with 19 bases between the two germline ends. There are 15 residues in the CDR3. From germline, CDR1 is MNHEY and CDR2 SMNVEV (reference sequence). In nucleotides, the CDR3 is TGTGCCAGCAGCCACTTCGTGGGGCAAGGGTACGAGCAGTACTTC. Translated: CASSHFVGQGYEQYF.

Remarks on this clone: The sample holds other DNA sequences that translate to the same CDR3. The chain joins TRBV9 to TRBJ2-1; TRBD2 matches 9 bases. Looked up from germline, CDR1 is SGDLS and CDR2 is YYNGEE. This CDR3 has 16 residues. J lost 6 bases, V lost 2 bases, and 9 bases had no gene match. The CDR3 spells CASSVSSGERFNEQFF. Here the CDR3 DNA reads TGTGCCAGCAGCGTTTCTAGCGGGGAGAGGTTCAATGAGCAGTTCTTC.

The chain combines TRBV4-2 with TRBJ1-2; TRBD1 is a possible D gene (6 bases). The CDR3 extends over 15 amino acids. With 4 bases removed from V and 3 bases from J, the gap between germline ends came to 15 bases. From germline, CDR1 is LGHNA and CDR2 YNFKEQ. CDR3 in amino acids: CASSREQGSDYGYTF. DNA for the CDR3: TGTGCCAGCAGCCGGGAACAGGGTTCGGACTATGGCTACACCTTC.

This clone was recorded once. The V gene is TRBV9, the J gene TRBJ1-5; D possibly corresponds to TRBD1 (5 bases). Germline V CDR1 and CDR2: SGDLS, YYNGEE. Deletions cut 0 bases from V and 1 base from J, with 17 bases between. The CDR3 spans 18 residues. Here the CDR3 DNA reads TGTGCCAGCAGCGTAGAAGGGGTCGCGAGATGGAGCAATCAGCCCCAGCATTTT. It translates to CASSVEGVARWSNQPQHF.

Only one count was recorded for this clone. The rearrangement joins TRBV2 to TRBJ1-4; TRBD1 aligns across 8 bases. Unmatched junction bases numbered 8, after V lost 5 bases and J lost 6 bases. This CDR3 has 15 residues. Germline values: CDR1 SNHLY, CDR2 FYNNEI. This chain's CDR3 is CASSTLTGAYEKLFF. DNA for the CDR3: TGTGCCAGCAGTACCTTGACAGGGGCCTATGAAAAACTGTTTTTT.